This T cell receptor (beta chain) was recovered during a study of spatial heterogeneity in lung cancer. Germline-derived CDR1 and CDR2 are KGHSH and LQKENI. The CDR3 totals 15 residues. Trimming took 6 bases from V and 0 from J; bases not matched to a gene: 5. This clonotype was seen many times. TCRdb passed the 5' RACE reads through MiXCR, listing each CDR3 protein once. The top ten hold around a quarter of the sample, which has about 2,000 distinct CDR3 sequences, over 20% seen once. As for time point: sample taken at primary tumor resection. V is TRBV18 and J is TRBJ1-5; 7 positions match TRBD1. This material consisted of normal lung tissue next to the tumor, taken at surgery. The TCR originated in a male donor with early-stage non-small cell lung cancer. CDR3 sequence: CASSPGTASNQPQHF. The CDR3 coding sequence is TGTGCCAGCTCCCCCGGGACAGCTAGCAATCAGCCCCAGCATTTT.